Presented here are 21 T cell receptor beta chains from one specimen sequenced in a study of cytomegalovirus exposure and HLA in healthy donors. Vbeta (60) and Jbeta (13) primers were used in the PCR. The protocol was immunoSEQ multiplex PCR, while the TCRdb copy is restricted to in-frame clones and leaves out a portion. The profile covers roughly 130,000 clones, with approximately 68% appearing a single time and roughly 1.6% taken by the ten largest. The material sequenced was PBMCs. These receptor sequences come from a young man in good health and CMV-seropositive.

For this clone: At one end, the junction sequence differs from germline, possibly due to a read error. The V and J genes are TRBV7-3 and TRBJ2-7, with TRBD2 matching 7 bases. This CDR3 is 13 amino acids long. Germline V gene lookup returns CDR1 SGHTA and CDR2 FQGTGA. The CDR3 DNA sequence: TGTGCCAGCAGCTCGTTCGGGGGGTCTGAGCAGCACTTC. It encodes CASSSFGGSEQHF.

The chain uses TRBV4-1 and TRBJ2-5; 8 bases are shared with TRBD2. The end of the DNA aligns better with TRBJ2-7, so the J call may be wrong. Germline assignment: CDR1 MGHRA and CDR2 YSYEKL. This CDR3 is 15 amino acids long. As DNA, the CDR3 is TGCGCCAGCAGCCAAGTCGGGAGGGCACAGTACGAGCAGTACTTC. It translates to CASSQVGRAQYEQYF.

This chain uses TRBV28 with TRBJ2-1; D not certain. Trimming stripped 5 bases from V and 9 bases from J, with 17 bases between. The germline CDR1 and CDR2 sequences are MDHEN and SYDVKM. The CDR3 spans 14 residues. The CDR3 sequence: CASSADQRHGEQFF. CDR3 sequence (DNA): TGTGCCAGCAGTGCCGATCAGAGACATGGTGAGCAGTTCTTC.

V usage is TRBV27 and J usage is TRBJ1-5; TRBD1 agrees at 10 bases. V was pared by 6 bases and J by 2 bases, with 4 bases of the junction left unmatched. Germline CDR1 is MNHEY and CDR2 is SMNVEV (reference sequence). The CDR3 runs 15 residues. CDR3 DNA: TGTGCCAGCAGGGCCGGGACAGGGGGCAATCAGCCCCAGCATTTT. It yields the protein CASRAGTGGNQPQHF.

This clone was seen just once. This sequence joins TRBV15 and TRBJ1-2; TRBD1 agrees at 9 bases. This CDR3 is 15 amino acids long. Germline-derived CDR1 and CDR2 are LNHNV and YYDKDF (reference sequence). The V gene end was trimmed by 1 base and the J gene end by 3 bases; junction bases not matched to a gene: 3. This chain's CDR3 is CATSRGGDRDYGYTF. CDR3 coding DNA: TGTGCCACCAGCAGAGGGGGGGACAGGGACTATGGCTACACCTTC.

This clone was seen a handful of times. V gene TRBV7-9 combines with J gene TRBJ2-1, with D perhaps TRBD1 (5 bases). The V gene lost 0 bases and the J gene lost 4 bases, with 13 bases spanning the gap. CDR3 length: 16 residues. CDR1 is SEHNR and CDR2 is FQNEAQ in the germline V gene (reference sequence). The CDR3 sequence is CASSLALGRGYNEQFF. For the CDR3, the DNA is TGTGCCAGCAGCTTAGCGCTGGGAAGGGGTTACAATGAGCAGTTCTTC. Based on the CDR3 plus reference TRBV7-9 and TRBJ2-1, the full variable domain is DTGVSQNPRHKITKRGQNVTFRCDPISEHNRLYWYRQTLGQGPEFLTYFQNEAQLEKSRLLSDRFSAERPKGSFSTLEIQRTEQGDSAMYLCASSLALGRGYNEQFFGPGTRLTVL.

The CDR3: CAGNSPQMTGGSYGYTF. The CDR3 nucleotides read TGTGCCGGAAATTCCCCGCAGATGACAGGGGGCAGCTATGGCTACACCTTC. This chain joins TRBV27 and TRBJ1-2; 10 nucleotides align to TRBD1. CDR1 is MNHEY and CDR2 is SMNVEV in the germline V gene (reference sequence). The CDR3 contains 17 residues. Germline trimming cut 11 bases from V and 4 bases from J; bases unmatched to any gene: 19.

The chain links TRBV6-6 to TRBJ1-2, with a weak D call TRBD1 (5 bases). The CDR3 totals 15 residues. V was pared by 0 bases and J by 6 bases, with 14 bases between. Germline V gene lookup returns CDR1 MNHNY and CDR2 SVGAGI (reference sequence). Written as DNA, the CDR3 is TGTGCCAGCAGTTACTCGGGCTGGGGACTTGATGGCTACACCTTC. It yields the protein CASSYSGWGLDGYTF.

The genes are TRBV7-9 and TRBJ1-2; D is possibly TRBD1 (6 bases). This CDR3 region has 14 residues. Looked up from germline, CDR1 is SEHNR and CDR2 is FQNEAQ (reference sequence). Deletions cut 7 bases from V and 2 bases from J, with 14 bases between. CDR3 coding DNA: TGTGCCAGCACCCCTAGGCAGGGGAACTATGGCTACACCTTC. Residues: CASTPRQGNYGYTF.

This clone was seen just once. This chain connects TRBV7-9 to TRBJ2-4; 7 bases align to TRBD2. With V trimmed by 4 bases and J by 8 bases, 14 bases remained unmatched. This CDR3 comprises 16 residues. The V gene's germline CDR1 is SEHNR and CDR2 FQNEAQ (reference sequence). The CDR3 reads CASSWGGDEGGDIQYF. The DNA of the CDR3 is TGTGCCAGCAGCTGGGGGGGGGACGAGGGAGGGGACATTCAGTACTTC.

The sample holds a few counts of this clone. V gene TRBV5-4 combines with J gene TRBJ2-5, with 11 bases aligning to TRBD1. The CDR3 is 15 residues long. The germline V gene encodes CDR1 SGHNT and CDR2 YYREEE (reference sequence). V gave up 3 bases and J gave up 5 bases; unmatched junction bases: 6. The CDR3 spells CASSWRTGGRETQYF. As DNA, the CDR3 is TGTGCCAGCAGCTGGAGGACAGGGGGCCGGGAGACCCAGTACTTC. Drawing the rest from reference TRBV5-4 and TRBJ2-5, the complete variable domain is ETGVTQSPTHLIKTRGQQVTLRCSSQSGHNTVSWYQQALGQGPQFIFQYYREEENGRGNFPPRFSGLQFPNYSSELNVNALELDDSALYLCASSWRTGGRETQYFGPGTRLLVL.

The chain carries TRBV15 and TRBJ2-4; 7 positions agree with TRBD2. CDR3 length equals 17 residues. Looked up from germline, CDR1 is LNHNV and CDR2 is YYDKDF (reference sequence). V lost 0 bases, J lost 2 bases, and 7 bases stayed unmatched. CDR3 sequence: CATSRDVVGGTKNIQYF. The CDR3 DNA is TGTGCCACCAGCAGAGATGTCGTGGGAGGGACCAAAAACATTCAGTACTTC.

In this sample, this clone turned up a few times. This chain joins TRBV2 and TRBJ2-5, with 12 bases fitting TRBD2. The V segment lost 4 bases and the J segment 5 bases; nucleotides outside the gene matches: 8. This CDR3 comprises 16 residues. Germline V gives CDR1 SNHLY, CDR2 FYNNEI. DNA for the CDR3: TGTGCCAGCAGTGCCCAACTAGCGGGAGGTGGGGAGACCCAGTACTTC. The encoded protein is CASSAQLAGGGETQYF.

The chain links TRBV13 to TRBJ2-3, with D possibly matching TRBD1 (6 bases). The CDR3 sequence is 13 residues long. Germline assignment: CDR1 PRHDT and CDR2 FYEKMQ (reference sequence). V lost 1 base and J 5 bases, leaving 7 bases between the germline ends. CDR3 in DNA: TGTGCCAGCAGCTTAGCGGGACAAGATACGCAGTATTTT. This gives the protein CASSLAGQDTQYF.

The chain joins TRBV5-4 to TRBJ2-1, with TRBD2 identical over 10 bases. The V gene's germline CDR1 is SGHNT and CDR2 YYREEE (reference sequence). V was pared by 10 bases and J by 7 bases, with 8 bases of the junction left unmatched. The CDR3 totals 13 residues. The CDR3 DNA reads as TGTGCCGAGGCGCTAGCGGGAGATAATGAGCAGTTCTTC. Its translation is CAEALAGDNEQFF.

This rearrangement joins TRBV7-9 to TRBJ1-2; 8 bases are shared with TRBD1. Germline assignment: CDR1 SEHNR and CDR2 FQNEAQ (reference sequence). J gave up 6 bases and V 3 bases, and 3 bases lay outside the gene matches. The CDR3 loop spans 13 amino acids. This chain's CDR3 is CASSFDRGHGYTF. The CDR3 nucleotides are TGTGCCAGCAGCTTCGACAGGGGTCATGGCTACACCTTC.

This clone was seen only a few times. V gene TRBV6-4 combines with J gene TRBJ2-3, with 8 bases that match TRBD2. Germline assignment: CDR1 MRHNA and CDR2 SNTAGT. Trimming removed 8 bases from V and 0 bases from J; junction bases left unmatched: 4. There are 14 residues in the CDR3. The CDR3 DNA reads TGTGCCAGCTCCCCTAGCGGGAGCACAGATACGCAGTATTTT. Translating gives CASSPSGSTDTQYF.

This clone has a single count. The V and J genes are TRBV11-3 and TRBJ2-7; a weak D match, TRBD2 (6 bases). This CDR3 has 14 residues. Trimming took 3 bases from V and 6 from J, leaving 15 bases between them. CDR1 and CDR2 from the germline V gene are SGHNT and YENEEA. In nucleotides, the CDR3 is TGTGCCAGCAGCTTCTCTGGCGGGACGGGCGAGCAGTACTTC. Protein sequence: CASSFSGGTGEQYF.

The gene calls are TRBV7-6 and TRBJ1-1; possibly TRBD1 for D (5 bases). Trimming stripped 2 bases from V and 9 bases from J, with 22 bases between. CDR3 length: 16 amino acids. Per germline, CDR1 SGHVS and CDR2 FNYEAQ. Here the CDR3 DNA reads TGTGCCAGCAGCTTATTGCAGGTCCAAGCGGGGGGGAAAGCTTTCTTT. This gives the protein CASSLLQVQAGGKAFF.

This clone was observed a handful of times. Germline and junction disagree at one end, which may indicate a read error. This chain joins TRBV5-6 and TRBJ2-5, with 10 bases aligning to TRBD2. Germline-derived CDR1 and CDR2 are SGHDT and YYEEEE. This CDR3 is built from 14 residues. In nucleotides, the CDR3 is TGTGCCAGCAGCTTGCTAGCGGGAGTAGAGGCCCAGTACTTC. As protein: CASSLLAGVEAQYF.

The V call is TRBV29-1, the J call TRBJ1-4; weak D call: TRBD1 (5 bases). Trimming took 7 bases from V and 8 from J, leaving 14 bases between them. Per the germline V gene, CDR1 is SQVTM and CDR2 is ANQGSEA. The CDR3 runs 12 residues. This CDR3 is CSALRGGEKLFF. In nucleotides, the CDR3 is TGCAGCGCTCTACGTGGGGGGGAAAAACTGTTTTTT.